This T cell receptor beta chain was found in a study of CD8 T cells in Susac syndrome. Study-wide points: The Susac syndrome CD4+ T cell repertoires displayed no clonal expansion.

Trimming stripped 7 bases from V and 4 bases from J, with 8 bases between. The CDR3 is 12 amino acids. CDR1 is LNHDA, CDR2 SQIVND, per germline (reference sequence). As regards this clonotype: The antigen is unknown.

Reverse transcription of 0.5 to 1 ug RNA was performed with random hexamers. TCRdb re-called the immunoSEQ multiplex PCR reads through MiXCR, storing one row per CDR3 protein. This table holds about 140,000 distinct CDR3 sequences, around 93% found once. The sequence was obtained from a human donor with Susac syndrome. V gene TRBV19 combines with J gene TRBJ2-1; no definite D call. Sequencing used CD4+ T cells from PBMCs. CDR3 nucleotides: TGTGCCAGTACTGGTAGATACAATGAGCAGTTCTTC. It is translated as CASTGRYNEQFF.